The source of this TCR beta chain is a study of blood T cell repertoires in COVID-19. Whole-study context: The analysed material was cDNA or gDNA that came from T cells, B-cell-depleted T cells, or PBMCs.

Authors' data handling: By means of reference gene primer amplification, nucleated cell counts were estimated. Assay: immunoSEQ multiplex PCR; the TCRdb copy retains only in-frame clones and omits some. V and J calls and clone size are those listed in that table; D and trimming were worked out from the DNA. The profile shows approximately 270,000 clones, around 88% of them singletons. This clone was picked up one time. This sequence was found in a man at least 80 years old with acute or convalescent COVID-19. Specimen: peripheral blood.

This CDR3 is CASGGQTYNSPLHF. The CDR3, as DNA: TGTGCCAGCGGGGGACAGACCTATAATTCACCCCTCCACTTT. The V call is TRBV13, the J call TRBJ1-6; 7 nucleotides match TRBD1. The CDR3 contains 14 residues. Germline V gene sequence: CDR1 PRHDT, CDR2 FYEKMQ (reference sequence). V lost 8 bases to trimming and J lost 2 bases; unmatched junction nucleotides: 3.